These 19 T cell receptor beta chains originate from one sample sequenced in a study of cytomegalovirus exposure and HLA in healthy donors. Researchers ran the PCR with 60 Vbeta and 13 Jbeta primers. Using immunoSEQ multiplex PCR, the repertoire was profiled, and TCRdb retains in-frame clones only, with some absent. The top ten clones hold 6% to 8% of a sample with about 200,000 clones, around 83% of them seen once. The specimen sequenced was PBMCs. The receptors stem from a woman aged 50 to 60 in good health and CMV-seropositive.

The rearrangement links TRBV30 to TRBJ2-3, with 7 bases that match TRBD2. CDR1 and CDR2 from the germline V gene are GTSNPN and SVGIG (reference sequence). The CDR3 spans 14 residues. The V and J ends lost 4 bases and 1 base, in that order; junction bases with no gene match: 5. CDR3 residues: CAWKVAGGTDTQYF. For the CDR3, the DNA is TGTGCCTGGAAGGTGGCGGGGGGCACAGATACGCAGTATTTT.

J is TRBJ2-1 and V is TRBV19; D not certain. Germline-derived CDR1 and CDR2 are LNHDA and SQIVND (reference sequence). CDR3 length: 14 amino acids. V lost 7 bases to trimming and J lost 0 bases, with 10 bases between them. The CDR3 coding sequence is TGTGCCAGTAAGGTGGGCCTCTCCTACAATGAGCAGTTCTTC. It specifies CASKVGLSYNEQFF.

J is TRBJ1-2 and V is TRBV5-4, with a tentative D call TRBD1 (5 bases). The V gene's germline CDR1 is SGHNT and CDR2 YYREEE (reference sequence). The V end was cut by 1 base, the J end by 1 base, with 8 bases between. The CDR3 consists of 14 residues. For the CDR3, the DNA is TGTGCCAGCAGCTTGAAGGGGATTAACTATGGCTACACCTTC. Amino acids: CASSLKGINYGYTF. The complete variable domain, with remaining parts taken from reference TRBV5-4 and TRBJ1-2, reads ETGVTQSPTHLIKTRGQQVTLRCSSQSGHNTVSWYQQALGQGPQFIFQYYREEENGRGNFPPRFSGLQFPNYSSELNVNALELDDSALYLCASSLKGINYGYTFGSGTRLTVV.

This clone was detected only a few times. This sequence joins TRBV28 and TRBJ1-1; D not resolved. Germline values: CDR1 MDHEN, CDR2 SYDVKM. The length of the CDR3 is 12 residues. V lost 7 bases, J lost 6 bases, and 12 bases lay in between. CDR3 nucleotide sequence: TGTGCCAGCACCTCGGACTCTTCTGAAGCTTTCTTT. This translates into CASTSDSSEAFF.

This chain uses TRBV2 with TRBJ2-5, with unresolved D. V shed 2 bases and J shed 3 bases, with 10 bases lying between them. The CDR3 is made up of 14 amino acids. Germline assignment: CDR1 SNHLY and CDR2 FYNNEI. In DNA form, the CDR3 reads TGTGCCAGCAGTGAAACAGTTAACAAAGAGACCCAGTACTTC. It codes for CASSETVNKETQYF.

The DNA of the CDR3 is TGTGCCAGCAGTGACCGACAGGGCCCTCAGCCCCAGCATTTT. It codes for CASSDRQGPQPQHF. The V call is TRBV2, the J call TRBJ1-5, with 7 nucleotides matching TRBD1. CDR1 is SNHLY, CDR2 FYNNEI, per germline. The CDR3 length is 14 residues. The V gene end was trimmed by 3 bases and the J gene end by 6 bases; junction bases not matched to a gene: 5. Full variable domain (missing parts from reference TRBV2 and TRBJ1-5): EPEVTQTPSHQVTQMGQEVILRCVPISNHLYFYWYRQILGQKVEFLVSFYNNEISEKSEIFDDQFSVERPDGSNFTLKIRSTKLEDSAMYFCASSDRQGPQPQHFGDGTRLSIL.

The chain carries TRBV7-9 and TRBJ2-1; weak D call: TRBD2 (5 bases). The V gene lost 7 bases and the J gene lost 2 bases, with 15 bases spanning the gap. The CDR3 spans 15 residues. Looked up from germline, CDR1 is SEHNR and CDR2 is FQNEAQ (reference sequence). CDR3 sequence reads: CASTPGVEAYNEQFF. CDR3 nucleotides: TGTGCCAGCACCCCCGGGGTGGAGGCCTACAATGAGCAGTTCTTC.

The J gene is TRBJ2-1, the V gene TRBV5-1; D is perhaps TRBD1 (5 bases). The germline V gene encodes CDR1 SGHRS and CDR2 YFSETQ. Trimming stripped 4 bases from V and 8 bases from J, with 13 bases between. The CDR3 has 13 amino acids. In DNA form, the CDR3 reads TGCGCCAGCAGCATAGGGGTCCGGGATGAGCAGTTCTTC. Amino acid sequence: CASSIGVRDEQFF.

The chain links TRBV2 to TRBJ2-1; TRBD2 might be the D (6 bases). Trimming removed 6 bases at V and 2 bases at J, with 11 bases between. CDR1 is SNHLY, CDR2 FYNNEI, per germline. There are 14 residues in the CDR3. CDR3 in DNA: TGTGCCAGCAGAGGACTATTCACCTACAATGAGCAGTTCTTC. The encoded protein is CASRGLFTYNEQFF.

The chain recombines TRBV5-4 with TRBJ2-1; no definite D call. Trimming left V 0 bases short and J 7 bases short, with 5 bases between. CDR1 is SGHNT, CDR2 YYREEE, per germline (reference sequence). The CDR3 length is 12 residues. This CDR3 reads CASSLAGNEQFF. CDR3 coding DNA: TGTGCCAGCAGCTTGGCAGGAAATGAGCAGTTCTTC.

This clone has just one count. The V gene is TRBV19, the J gene TRBJ1-3, with a weak D call TRBD1 (6 bases). Germline values: CDR1 LNHDA, CDR2 SQIVND (reference sequence). V was pared by 5 bases and J by 0 bases, with 23 bases between. This CDR3 contains 19 residues. As DNA, the CDR3 is TGTGCCAGTAGTCCCCGAACACCTCGACAGGATACCTCTGGAAACACCATATATTTT. Residues: CASSPRTPRQDTSGNTIYF.

The chain uses TRBV4-3 and TRBJ2-7; 9 positions agree with TRBD1. The CDR3 runs to 16 residues. The J segment lost 4 bases and the V segment lost 4 bases, leaving 11 bases of the junction unmatched. Germline V gene lookup returns CDR1 LGHNA and CDR2 YSLEER. Here the CDR3 DNA reads TGCGCCAGCAGCCGCATGGTCGGGACAGGGTTTTACGAGCAGTACTTC. Residues: CASSRMVGTGFYEQYF.

The chain links TRBV28 to TRBJ2-2, with TRBD1 matching over 8 bases. Germline CDR1 reads MDHEN; CDR2 reads SYDVKM. V lost 1 base to trimming and J lost 7 bases; unmatched junction nucleotides: 2. CDR3 size: 14 residues. CDR3 in DNA: TGTGCCAGCAGTTTATCAGGGGGCTACGGGGAGCTGTTTTTT. It specifies CASSLSGGYGELFF.

The V gene is TRBV10-3, the J gene TRBJ2-2; D remains ambiguous. V was clipped by 4 bases and J by 5 bases, with 5 bases between them. The germline V gene has CDR1 ENHRY and CDR2 SYGVKD. This CDR3 has 12 residues. CDR3 sequence (DNA): TGTGCCATCAGTGCCTTGACCGGGGAGCTGTTTTTT. Its translation is CAISALTGELFF.

The chain carries TRBV28 and TRBJ2-7, with TRBD1 matching over 8 bases. There are 17 residues in the CDR3. V was clipped by 10 bases and J by 4 bases; unmatched bases: 21. Germline V gene lookup returns CDR1 MDHEN and CDR2 SYDVKM. This CDR3 is CAMPFGHQGALPYEQYF. For the CDR3, the DNA is TGTGCCATGCCGTTTGGGCACCAGGGGGCCCTTCCTTACGAGCAGTACTTC. Variable domain in full (rest from reference TRBV28 and TRBJ2-7): DVKVTQSSRYLVKRTGEKVFLECVQDMDHENMFWYRQDPGLGLRLIYFSYDVKMKEKGDIPEGYSVSREKKERFSLILESASTNQTSMYLCAMPFGHQGALPYEQYFGPGTRLTVT.

This chain joins TRBV4-3 and TRBJ1-1, with D perhaps TRBD1 (5 bases). The CDR3 has 13 amino acids. CDR1 and CDR2 (germline): LGHNA, YSLEER. Between the trimmed V and J ends, which lost 0 bases and 3 bases, there was a span of 5 bases. The CDR3 sequence: CASSQDRDTEAFF. CDR3 bases: TGCGCCAGCAGCCAAGACAGGGACACTGAAGCTTTCTTT.

In DNA, the CDR3 is TGCGCCAGCAGCCCCGGACAGGGAGAGACAGATACGCAGTATTTT. Encoded protein: CASSPGQGETDTQYF. The J gene is TRBJ2-3, the V gene TRBV5-1; 8 nucleotides align to TRBD1. Germline CDR1 reads SGHRS; CDR2 reads YFSETQ. Trimming at V came to 4 bases and at J to 3 bases, leaving 7 bases not matched to a gene. The CDR3 spans 15 residues.

The CDR3 DNA is TGTGCCAGCAGCTTGGGGGCGGGTCACTCCTACGAGCAGTACTTC. As protein: CASSLGAGHSYEQYF. The chain uses TRBV5-6 and TRBJ2-7; tentative D call: TRBD2 (5 bases). CDR3 length equals 15 residues. The germline CDR1 and CDR2 sequences are SGHDT and YYEEEE. V gave up 0 bases and J gave up 0 bases, with 10 bases separating them.

This chain links TRBV13 with TRBJ2-2, with 7 bases matching TRBD1. The ends lost 5 bases at V and 2 bases at J; junction bases unmatched: 8. Germline V lookup: CDR1 PRHDT, CDR2 FYEKMQ (reference sequence). This CDR3 has 16 amino acids. CDR3 nucleotide sequence: TGTGCCAGCAGCCCGACCGGGACAGTAAACACCGGGGAGCTGTTTTTT. Its protein product is CASSPTGTVNTGELFF.